The 17 T cell receptor beta chains below were found in one sample sequenced in a study of CD8 T cells in Susac syndrome (dated by TCRdb to about 2019). The library relied on the immunoSEQ multiplex PCR assay. RNA was extracted using the RNeasy kit, and about 0.45 to 1 ug of the RNA was reverse transcribed with random hexamers. In TCRdb, the public reads were trimmed at Q25 with fastp and aligned with MiXCR, with productive beta chains retained. Merged by CDR3 protein, the rows form single entries marked with the most common genes and DNA. For this sample there are 140,000 to 150,000 distinct CDR3 sequences; approximately 93% appear just once. The ten top clones hold 0.084% of the sample. Sequenced: CD4+ T cells from PBMCs. The receptor source for this set is a human donor in good health.

The gene calls are TRBV20-1 and TRBJ1-5; D is undetermined. The germline V gene has CDR1 DFQATT and CDR2 SNEGSKA (reference sequence). The V end lost 6 bases, the J end lost 5 bases, and 20 bases lay between the germline ends. CDR3 length: 15 residues. CDR3 region: CSANPDGEWDQPQHF. The CDR3 nucleotides are TGCAGTGCCAATCCAGACGGGGAGTGGGATCAGCCCCAGCATTTT.

The chain links TRBV10-2 to TRBJ2-3, with a possible D match to TRBD2 (6 bases). This CDR3 has 13 residues. The ends were cut back, 0 bases at V and 10 bases at J, with 11 bases in the middle. CDR1 WSHSY and CDR2 SAAADI come from the germline V gene. CDR3 nucleotides: TGCGCCAGCAGTGAGTCAGCCAGGGAGGCGCAGTATTTT. It codes for CASSESAREAQYF.

V and J are TRBV7-6 and TRBJ2-2, with a possible D match to TRBD2 (5 bases). Trimming took off 5 bases at V and 0 bases at J, with 13 bases between the two ends. This CDR3 has 16 amino acids. Germline-derived CDR1 and CDR2 are SGHVS and FNYEAQ. The CDR3 sequence is CASSPGGGSNTGELFF. The CDR3 DNA is TGTGCCAGCAGCCCCGGCGGAGGTTCGAACACCGGGGAGCTGTTTTTT.

This chain links TRBV20-1 with TRBJ2-1, with D perhaps TRBD1 or TRBD2 (6 bases each). Trimming shortened V by 5 bases and J by 8 bases, and 13 bases separated the two germline ends. The V gene's germline CDR1 is DFQATT and CDR2 SNEGSKA (reference sequence). The CDR3 contains 12 residues. The CDR3 protein is CSAPSRGHEQFF. In nucleotides, the CDR3 is TGCAGTGCTCCCTCTCGGGGGCATGAGCAGTTCTTC.

The chain is built from TRBV19 and TRBJ2-7; D possibly corresponds to TRBD1 (6 bases). Per germline, CDR1 LNHDA and CDR2 SQIVND (reference sequence). Trimming shortened V by 9 bases and J by 4 bases, and 13 bases separated the two germline ends. This CDR3 comprises 12 residues. The DNA of the CDR3 is TGTGCCAGCTCCATACAGGGTTACGAGCAGTACTTC. This encodes CASSIQGYEQYF. Variable domain in full (rest from reference TRBV19 and TRBJ2-7): DGGITQSPKYLFRKEGQNVTLSCEQNLNHDAMYWYRQDPGQGLRLIYYSQIVNDFQKGDIAEGYSVSREKKESFPLTVTSAQKNPTAFYLCASSIQGYEQYFGPGTRLTVT.

The J gene is TRBJ2-3, the V gene TRBV19; no clear D gene. The CDR3 contains 13 residues. CDR1 and CDR2 from the germline V gene are LNHDA and SQIVND (reference sequence). Trimming took off 1 base at V and 6 bases at J, with 8 bases between the two ends. CDR3 amino acids: CASSIAGPDTQYF. The CDR3 DNA reads TGTGCCAGTAGTATAGCAGGTCCGGATACGCAGTATTTT. Filled out from reference TRBV19 and TRBJ2-3, the complete variable domain reads DGGITQSPKYLFRKEGQNVTLSCEQNLNHDAMYWYRQDPGQGLRLIYYSQIVNDFQKGDIAEGYSVSREKKESFPLTVTSAQKNPTAFYLCASSIAGPDTQYFGPGTRLTVL.

V and J are TRBV30 and TRBJ2-7; TRBD2 matches 7 bases. With V trimmed by 0 bases and J by 3 bases, 8 bases remained unmatched. This CDR3 region has 15 residues. Germline CDR1 GTSNPN, CDR2 SVGIG (reference sequence). Here the CDR3 reads CAWSVGRAGDYEQYF. The CDR3 DNA is TGTGCCTGGAGTGTAGGGAGGGCCGGGGACTACGAGCAGTACTTC. The full variable domain, its missing parts supplied by reference TRBV30 and TRBJ2-7, is SQTIHQWPATLVQPVGSPLSLECTVEGTSNPNLYWYRQAAGRGLQLLFYSVGIGQISSEVPQNLSASRPQDRQFILSSKKLLLSDSGFYLCAWSVGRAGDYEQYFGPGTRLTVT.

The rearrangement joins TRBV6-5 to TRBJ2-7, with D possibly being TRBD2 (6 bases). Germline CDR1 MNHEY, CDR2 SVGAGI. This CDR3 region has 18 residues. V was pared by 0 bases and J by 4 bases, with 22 bases between. The CDR3: CASSYSSASANFGYEQYF. CDR3 DNA sequence: TGTGCCAGCAGTTACTCGTCGGCTAGCGCAAACTTTGGATACGAGCAGTACTTC.

The gene calls are TRBV10-3 and TRBJ2-7, with 8 bases identical to TRBD1. Germline V gene data show CDR1 as ENHRY and CDR2 as SYGVKD. Trimming at V came to 2 bases and at J to 6 bases, leaving 6 bases not matched to a gene. This CDR3 comprises 14 residues. DNA for the CDR3: TGTGCCATCAGTGAGATTGGACAGGGATTCGAGCAGTACTTC. This encodes CAISEIGQGFEQYF.

The chain is built from TRBV3-1 and TRBJ2-1, with 8 positions matching TRBD2. Germline trimming cut 6 bases from V and 6 bases from J; bases unmatched to any gene: 13. The germline CDR1 and CDR2 sequences are LGHDT and YNNKEL (reference sequence). The CDR3 is 16 residues long. Here the CDR3 reads CASSPRGTRGGNEQFF. The CDR3 DNA is TGTGCCAGCAGTCCCCGGGGGACTAGGGGCGGCAATGAGCAGTTCTTC.

This chain connects TRBV12-3 or TRBV12-4 to TRBJ1-2, with D possibly matching TRBD1 (6 bases). V was clipped by 6 bases and J by 2 bases, with 13 bases between them. The CDR3 consists of 14 residues. CDR3 DNA: TGTGCCAGCAGCCGACTCGGACAGAACTATGGCTACACCTTC. Translating it yields CASSRLGQNYGYTF.

The chain's CDR3 is CASSADLREKLFF. CDR3 sequence (DNA): TGCGCCAGCAGCGCGGACCTTCGGGAAAAACTGTTTTTT. The J gene is TRBJ1-4, the V gene TRBV5-1; D uncertain. The CDR3 runs to 13 residues. Trimming removed 4 bases from V and 8 bases from J, with 12 bases in between. Germline CDR1 and CDR2: SGHRS and YFSETQ.

V is TRBV27 and J is TRBJ2-7; a weak D match, TRBD2 (6 bases). With 6 bases removed from V and 1 base from J, the gap between germline ends came to 22 bases. CDR3 size: 17 residues. Germline V lookup: CDR1 MNHEY, CDR2 SMNVEV (reference sequence). CDR3 loop: CASSIKPPGLDSYEQYF. CDR3 in DNA: TGTGCCAGCAGCATAAAACCCCCGGGACTTGATTCCTACGAGCAGTACTTC.

V gene TRBV5-1 combines with J gene TRBJ2-7; D is perhaps TRBD1 or TRBD2 (5 bases each). V shed 2 bases and J shed 10 bases, with 19 bases lying between them. CDR1 and CDR2 (germline): SGHRS, YFSETQ. The CDR3 has 14 amino acids. The CDR3 nucleotides are TGCGCCAGCAGCTTAGACCCGGGGCAGTCGGTACAGTACTTC. Encoded protein: CASSLDPGQSVQYF.

The V call is TRBV20-1, the J call TRBJ1-5; no definite D call. Trimming shortened V by 6 bases and J by 4 bases, and 10 bases separated the two germline ends. Germline CDR1 DFQATT, CDR2 SNEGSKA (reference sequence). This CDR3 region has 12 residues. The CDR3 region is CSAKVGNQPQHF. The CDR3 DNA is TGCAGTGCCAAGGTAGGGAATCAGCCCCAGCATTTT.

This chain uses TRBV12-3 or TRBV12-4 with TRBJ1-5, with D hard to call. With 6 bases removed from V and 6 bases from J, the gap between germline ends came to 12 bases. There are 13 residues in the CDR3. The CDR3 protein is CASSRTHGQPQHF. For the CDR3, the DNA is TGTGCCAGCAGCCGAACCCACGGTCAGCCCCAGCATTTT.

The V gene is TRBV12-3 or TRBV12-4, the J gene TRBJ1-5; no firm D call. The CDR3 is made up of 15 amino acids. The V and J ends lost 0 bases and 0 bases respectively, with 6 bases between them. Here the CDR3 reads CASSLAETSNQPQHF. The CDR3 DNA follows: TGTGCCAGCAGTTTAGCTGAGACTAGCAATCAGCCCCAGCATTTT.